This entry is about one T cell receptor (beta chain). Here immunoSEQ multiplex PCR was the method, and the copy in TCRdb shows in-frame clones only, minus some. This sample yields fewer than 85,000 clones, of which about 88% are seen a single time; 6.5% to 8.5% belongs to the top ten. This CDR3 spans 12 amino acids. Germline V gives CDR1 MNHEY, CDR2 SVGEGT. Trimming took 6 bases from V and 8 from J, leaving 12 bases between them. This sample was included in a study of control samples from healthy donors and cancer patients. The receptor's source is a middle-aged man in good health. This chain links TRBV6-2 or TRBV6-3 with TRBJ2-3, with a weak D call TRBD2 (6 bases). The sample taken for sequencing was blood. The CDR3 is CASSELGGTQYF. CDR3 DNA: TGTGCCAGCAGCGAACTCGGGGGTACGCAGTATTTT.